Listed here are 3 T cell receptor beta chains from one sample, sequenced in a study of blood T cell repertoires in COVID-19. Sequencing used immunoSEQ multiplex PCR; TCRdb keeps in-frame clones, though not all of them. This table holds approximately 200,000 clones, about 85% found once. Sequencing was carried out using peripheral blood. These receptor sequences come from a woman aged 60-75 years who had recovered from COVID-19.

The V call is TRBV19, the J call TRBJ1-5, with a weak D call TRBD1 (5 bases). CDR3 length: 15 amino acids. Trimming removed 8 bases from V and 3 bases from J, with 17 bases in between. Germline CDR1 reads LNHDA; CDR2 reads SQIVND (reference sequence). The CDR3, as DNA: TGTGCCAGTTCCCCTTGGCGGGACCTCAATCAGCCCCAGCATTTT. Its protein product is CASSPWRDLNQPQHF.

This chain joins TRBV2 and TRBJ1-1; the D gene is possibly TRBD1 (6 bases). The germline CDR1 and CDR2 sequences are SNHLY and FYNNEI. The CDR3 totals 13 residues. The ends were cut back, 7 bases at V and 5 bases at J, with 14 bases in the middle. In DNA form, the CDR3 reads TGTGCCAGCACAGGGGTCATAGGGACTGAAGCTTTCTTT. Translation gives CASTGVIGTEAFF.

This clone was observed a few times. Other DNA sequences in the same sample also yield this CDR3. The chain employs TRBV5-1 and TRBJ1-1, with D perhaps matching TRBD1 (5 bases). Germline CDR1 reads SGHRS; CDR2 reads YFSETQ. Trimming cost V 0 bases and J 2 bases, with 8 bases left between them. The CDR3 contains 14 residues. CDR3 sequence: CASSLGRGNTEAFF. The CDR3 nucleotides are TGCGCCAGCAGCTTGGGGAGGGGTAACACTGAAGCTTTCTTT.